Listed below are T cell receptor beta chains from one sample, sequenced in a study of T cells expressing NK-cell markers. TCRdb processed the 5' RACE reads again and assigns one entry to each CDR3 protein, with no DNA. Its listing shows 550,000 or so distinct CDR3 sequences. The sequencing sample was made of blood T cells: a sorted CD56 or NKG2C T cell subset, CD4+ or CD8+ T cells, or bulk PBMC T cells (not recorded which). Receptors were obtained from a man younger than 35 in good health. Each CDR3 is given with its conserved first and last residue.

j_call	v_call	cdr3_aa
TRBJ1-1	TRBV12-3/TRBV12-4	CASSPSVGGGTEAFF
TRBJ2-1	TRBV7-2	CASSLEPGGNNEQFF
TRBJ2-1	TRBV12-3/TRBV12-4	CASSTLGPPAKQFF
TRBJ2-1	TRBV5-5	CASSLVSTGGVWEQFF
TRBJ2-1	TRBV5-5	CASRGTSVTFF
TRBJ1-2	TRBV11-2	CASSLEGRVGGYTF
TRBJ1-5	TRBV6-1	CAGGGTDSNQPQHF
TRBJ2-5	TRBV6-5	CASRGLKKTQYF
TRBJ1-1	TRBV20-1	CSARGRDRSFF
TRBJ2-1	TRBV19	CASSIRGLAEYNEQFF
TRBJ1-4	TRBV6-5	CASSYRGRGEKLFF
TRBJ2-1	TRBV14	CASSQEEREDNEQFF
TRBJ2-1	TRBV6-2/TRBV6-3	CASSHRDYNEQFF
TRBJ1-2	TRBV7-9	CASSLAPGDSGYTF
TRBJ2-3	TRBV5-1	CASSFGASVSYTDTQYF
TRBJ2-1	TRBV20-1	CSVSKSGVGNNEQFF
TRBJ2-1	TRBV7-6	CASSFLGVQLAGGSYNEQFF
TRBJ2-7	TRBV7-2	CASSLWAGGGNEQYF
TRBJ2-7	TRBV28	CASKPGGEPRTYEQYF
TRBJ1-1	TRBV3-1	CASSRWDSGSGEAFF
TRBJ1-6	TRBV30	CAWSVVRLYSPLHF
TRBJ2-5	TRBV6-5	CASTNGPRQETQYF
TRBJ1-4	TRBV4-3	CASSVGVLEKLFF
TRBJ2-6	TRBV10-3	CAISAANSGANVLTF
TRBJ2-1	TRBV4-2	CASSQDLQDGGAGEQFF
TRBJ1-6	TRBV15	CATSADRDRHRHLHF
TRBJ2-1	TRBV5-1	CASSHNQGVYNEQFF
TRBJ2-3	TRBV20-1	CSARPLADGVPDTQYF
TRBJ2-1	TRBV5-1	CASSPGLFGFNEQFF
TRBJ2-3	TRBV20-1	CSVTSESRHTQYF
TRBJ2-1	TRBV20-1	CSARDSYGPGLAGVGEQFF
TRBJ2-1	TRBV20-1	CSAGAGEAEQFF
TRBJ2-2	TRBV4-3	CASSQDRASGVNTGELFF
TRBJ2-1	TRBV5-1	CASSLARDTMGGNEQFF
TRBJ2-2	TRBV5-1	CASSLEAAGELFF
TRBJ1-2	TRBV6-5	CASSYRSSSYGYTF
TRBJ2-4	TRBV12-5	CASGLPRGDMKYF
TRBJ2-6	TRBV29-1	CSVGDRLPSGANVLTF
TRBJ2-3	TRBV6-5	CASSYFAESTDTQYF
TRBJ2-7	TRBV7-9	CASGAGGTYEQYF
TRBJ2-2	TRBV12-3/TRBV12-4	CASSLVGTGELFF
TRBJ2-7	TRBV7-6	CASSQYRGLTYEQYF
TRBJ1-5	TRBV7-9	CASSRIRDGSNQPQHF